The following is a TCR beta chain sequence with its context. The specificity of this receptor is unknown. There are no base qualities to consult, and no much larger clone falls within one base. The trial excluded patients who had a history of autoimmune disease or were on systemic immunosuppression. Peripheral blood for TCR sequencing was collected from all dose cohorts at baseline, on cycle 4 day 1, and on cycle 7 day 1. Samples were obtained from an open-label, multicenter, first-in-human phase I dose-escalation trial of ivuxolimab. Adults with locally advanced or metastatic melanoma, renal cell, hepatocellular, or head and neck squamous cell carcinoma were enrolled in the trial. Before TCR sequencing, CD4+ and CD8+ T cells were separately sorted from peripheral blood. To sequence the TCRbeta CDR3 region, genomic DNA was isolated from the sorted cells. TCRbeta CDR3 regions were sequenced using the immunoSEQ Assay. The table was pulled from immuneACCESS by TCRdb, which kept in-frame rearrangements only. Such tables lose some clones; where checked, under half of the loss comes from unresolved V genes, and the rest has no known cause. In this sample the table shows about 75,000 clones, 70% to 90% of which occur a single time. Roughly 8% of the sample rests with the top ten.

The data are from a study of OX40 agonist ivuxolimab in advanced cancers. At the level of the whole study: The costimulatory receptor OX40 (CD134) was targeted by ivuxolimab, a fully human IgG2 agonistic monoclonal antibody. Intravenous ivuxolimab was administered to patients every 2 weeks at six dose levels: 0.01, 0.1, 0.3, 1.5, 3 and 10 mg/kg. Of the approximately 54 patients in dose escalation, approximately 20 had hepatocellular carcinoma, about 15 had melanoma, 9 had renal cell carcinoma and 9 had head and neck cancer. A male proportion of roughly 80% and a mean age of 60 years, ranging from roughly 23 to 80, were recorded for the dose-escalation cohort. Prior anti-PD-1, anti-PD-L1 or anti-CTLA-4 therapy was permitted, and checkpoint inhibitors had been received by around 39% of dose-escalation patients. Partial responses were achieved by three dose-escalation patients, of whom one had hepatocellular carcinoma and two had cutaneous melanoma. The point of sequencing TCRbeta in the periphery was to test whether ivuxolimab changed TCR sequence diversity and drove clonal T-cell expansion. The paper covers the monotherapy dose-escalation part of the phase I ivuxolimab trial, which included N ≈ 57 patients.

V loses 0 bases, J loses 8 bases, and the germline ends lie 9 bases apart. The CDR3 numbers 13 residues from cysteine through phenylalanine. The sequence is cut down to CDR3 DNA, 39 bases in frame from base 1. The germline V gene (reference sequence) provides CDR1 SGHKS and CDR2 YYEKEE. The research as a whole found: Low levels of normalized T-cell clonal expansion were also shown by some nonresponding patients. Clonal expansion of both CD4+ and CD8+ blood T cells was observed from baseline to week 6 at doses 0.1 to 3.0 mg/kg. In the 0.1-3.0 mg/kg groups, partial responders were among the patients with the lowest normalized peripheral clonal expansion, particularly in CD8+ T cells. After ivuxolimab, expanded clones were on average more numerous among CD8+ T cells than among CD4+ T cells. Which antigens the clonally expanded peripheral T cells were specific for was not determined.

This receptor was identified in an adult with an advanced solid tumor such as melanoma, head and neck, liver or kidney cancer. Sample: CD4+ or CD8+ T cells sorted from blood, taken in a trial of the OX40 agonist ivuxolimab. This sequence uses TRBV5-5 and TRBJ1-5, with no D gene named confidently. The CDR3 has the sequence CASSLAPLEPQHF. The sequenced DNA is TGTGCCAGCAGCTTGGCGCCCCTCGAGCCCCAGCATTTT.